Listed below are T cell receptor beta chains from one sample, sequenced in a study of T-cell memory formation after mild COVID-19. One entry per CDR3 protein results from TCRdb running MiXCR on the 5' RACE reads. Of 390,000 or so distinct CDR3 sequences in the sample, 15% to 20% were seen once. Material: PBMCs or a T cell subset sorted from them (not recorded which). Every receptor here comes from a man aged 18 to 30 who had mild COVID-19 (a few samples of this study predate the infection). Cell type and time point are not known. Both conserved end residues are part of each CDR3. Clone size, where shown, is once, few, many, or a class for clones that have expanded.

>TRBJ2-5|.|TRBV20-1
CSARAKGGRQETQYF
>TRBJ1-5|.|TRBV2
CASTGTHQNQPQHF
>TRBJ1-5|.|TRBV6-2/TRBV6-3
CASVDRAFNQPQHF
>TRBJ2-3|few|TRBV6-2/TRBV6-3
CASSYGTLIPQHTQYF
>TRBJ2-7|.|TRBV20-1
CSAVPTLGTREQYF
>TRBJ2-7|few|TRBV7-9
CASSPFGQVEGNF
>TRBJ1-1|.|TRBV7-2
CASSPAKNTEAFF
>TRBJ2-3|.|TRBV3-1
CASSQRFREGTDTQYF
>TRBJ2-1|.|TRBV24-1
CATSDFSRGNEQFF
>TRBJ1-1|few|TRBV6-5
CASSAPGQGYTEAFF
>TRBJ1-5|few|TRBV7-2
CASSSDNNQPQHF
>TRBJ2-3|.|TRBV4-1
CASSQSGNTALGDTQYF